The 22 T cell receptor beta chains in this list originate from one sample, sequenced in a study of human T cells and chemical hapten exposure. MiXCR, run by TCRdb on the RACE reads, gives a single entry per CDR3 protein. The table has 150,000 or so distinct CDR3 sequences, around 13% seen once. Time point reported: patch test 1, 2 weeks after DPC sensitization. Documented treatment: therapeutic diphenylcyclopropenone sensitization with weekly scalp DPC. The source material was whole blood, sampled in connection with sensitization to the hapten diphenylcyclopropenone (DPC). The receptors were gathered from a woman in her twenties or thirties with alopecia areata. Some clones in this sample may be carry-over from other donors' samples.

The gene calls are TRBV6-5 and TRBJ1-6; D unclear. This CDR3 has 15 residues. Looked up from germline, CDR1 is MNHEY and CDR2 is SVGAGI. Trimming stripped 2 bases from V and 6 bases from J, with 11 bases between. CDR3 nucleotides: TGTGCCAGCAGTTACGTACGGTCCCGTAATTCACCCCTCCACTTT. It encodes CASSYVRSRNSPLHF.

This clonotype was seen only once. J is TRBJ1-2 and V is TRBV28; 10 bases fit TRBD1. The V segment lost 8 bases and the J segment 3 bases; nucleotides outside the gene matches: 6. CDR1 is MDHEN and CDR2 is SYDVKM in the germline V gene. This CDR3 contains 14 residues. CDR3 amino acids: CASARTGGDYGYTF. The CDR3 nucleotides read TGTGCCAGCGCTAGGACAGGGGGAGACTATGGCTACACCTTC.

The chain employs TRBV29-1 and TRBJ2-3; no definite D call. In germline, CDR1 is SQVTM, CDR2 ANQGSEA. V was cut by 5 bases and J by 0 bases, with 9 bases left in between. CDR3 length: 13 residues. The CDR3 loop is CSVPRQSTDTQYF. The CDR3 DNA reads as TGCAGCGTTCCAAGACAAAGCACAGATACGCAGTATTTT.

This clonotype was found many times. The chain carries TRBV19 and TRBJ2-7, with 8 nucleotides matching TRBD1. The J segment lost 4 bases and the V segment lost 5 bases, leaving 7 bases of the junction unmatched. The CDR3 runs to 14 residues. The V gene's germline CDR1 is LNHDA and CDR2 SQIVND (reference sequence). The CDR3 here is CASSPWTGFYEQYF. CDR3 nucleotide sequence: TGTGCCAGTAGTCCCTGGACAGGGTTTTACGAGCAGTACTTC.

The V gene is TRBV28, the J gene TRBJ1-5, with D maybe TRBD1 (6 bases). This CDR3 spans 15 amino acids. CDR1 and CDR2 (germline): MDHEN, SYDVKM. V dropped 8 bases and J dropped 1 base, with 15 bases sitting between them. This CDR3 is CASWLGGLSNQPQHF. The CDR3 DNA reads as TGTGCCAGCTGGCTTGGGGGGCTGAGCAATCAGCCCCAGCATTTT.

The chain is built from TRBV2 and TRBJ1-5, with no clear D. CDR1 is SNHLY and CDR2 is FYNNEI in the germline V gene. Trimming shortened V by 6 bases and J by 0 bases, and 12 bases separated the two germline ends. This CDR3 is built from 15 residues. The CDR3 DNA sequence: TGTGCCAGCAGAGAATGGGCCGGTAGCAATCAGCCCCAGCATTTT. Its protein product is CASREWAGSNQPQHF. The whole variable domain, remainder taken from reference TRBV2 and TRBJ1-5, is EPEVTQTPSHQVTQMGQEVILRCVPISNHLYFYWYRQILGQKVEFLVSFYNNEISEKSEIFDDQFSVERPDGSNFTLKIRSTKLEDSAMYFCASREWAGSNQPQHFGDGTRLSIL.

This clonotype was observed a handful of times. The chain uses TRBV29-1 and TRBJ2-1; 7 bases map to TRBD1. Germline CDR1 SQVTM, CDR2 ANQGSEA. The J segment lost 0 bases and the V segment lost 3 bases, leaving 5 bases of the junction unmatched. This CDR3 region has 15 residues. CDR3 sequence reads: CSVDPRQGSYNEQFF. Here the CDR3 DNA reads TGCAGCGTTGACCCCCGACAGGGCTCCTACAATGAGCAGTTCTTC.

The chain joins TRBV4-3 to TRBJ2-3; 10 bases agree with TRBD2. Germline values: CDR1 LGHNA, CDR2 YSLEER. The CDR3 is 20 amino acids. The junction had 14 bases not matched to a gene; V was cut back by 0 bases and J by 2 bases. CDR3: CASSQDVGLAGAALTDTQYF. CDR3 DNA: TGCGCCAGCAGCCAAGATGTTGGGCTAGCGGGGGCCGCCCTCACAGATACGCAGTATTTT.

This clonotype has just a few counts. The rearrangement joins TRBV19 to TRBJ1-5; 8 bases agree with TRBD1. The CDR3 has 16 amino acids. V lost 6 bases to trimming and J lost 7 bases; unmatched junction nucleotides: 14. Per germline, CDR1 LNHDA and CDR2 SQIVND (reference sequence). The CDR3 DNA is TGTGCCAGTAGAAGGGACAGGCGTCGGAAAAAGCAGCCCCAGCATTTT. Encoded protein: CASRRDRRRKKQPQHF.

This clonotype came up a few times. This chain uses TRBV28 with TRBJ2-5; tentatively, D is TRBD1 or TRBD2 (5 bases each). CDR1 MDHEN and CDR2 SYDVKM come from the germline V gene. The CDR3 is 17 residues long. V lost 5 bases to trimming and J lost 6 bases, with 25 bases between them. This CDR3 is CASSLEPDSGPKKTQYF. As DNA, the CDR3 is TGTGCCAGCAGTCTCGAACCTGACAGCGGACCAAAGAAGACCCAGTACTTC.

This clonotype showed up just a few times. The chain combines TRBV20-1 with TRBJ2-7; 9 bases are a match to TRBD2. Germline values: CDR1 DFQATT, CDR2 SNEGSKA (reference sequence). With V trimmed by 6 bases and J by 5 bases, 20 bases remained unmatched. The CDR3 has 17 residues. The CDR3 nucleotides read TGCAGTGCCTATTCCCCCAATGCGGGAGGGCCAATTGACGAGCAGTACTTC. This gives the protein CSAYSPNAGGPIDEQYF.

This clonotype was recorded at least ten times. The chain carries TRBV21-1 and TRBJ1-5; the table's D call of TRBD1 was not tested on the DNA. TRBV21-1 is deemed a pseudogene. This CDR3 region has 13 residues. CDR3 sequence: CASSSDRDGHLHF. The CDR3 coding sequence is TGTGCCAGCAGCTCAGATCGGGACGGACACTTGCATTTT.

The V call is TRBV12-3 or TRBV12-4, the J call TRBJ1-1; D call uncertain. V was shortened by 6 bases and J by 1 base, with 18 bases between the two germline ends. The CDR3 is 16 residues long. This chain's CDR3 is CASSPLGIGPNTEAFF. The CDR3, as DNA: TGTGCCAGCAGCCCCCTGGGGATCGGCCCGAACACTGAAGCTTTCTTT.

The CDR3 DNA is TGTGCCAGCACCGGGACCTGGACAACGGACAATGAGCAGTTCTTC. Translation gives CASTGTWTTDNEQFF. The J gene is TRBJ2-1, the V gene TRBV28, with D perhaps assigned TRBD1 or TRBD2 (5 bases each). Trimming pared 7 bases from V and 5 bases from J, leaving 18 bases between. There are 15 residues in the CDR3. From germline, CDR1 is MDHEN and CDR2 SYDVKM.

V gene TRBV12-5 combines with J gene TRBJ2-5; no definite D call. The ends were cut back, 4 bases at V and 7 bases at J, with 4 bases in the middle. Germline loops: CDR1 LGHNT, CDR2 FRNRAP. This CDR3 is built from 10 residues. In nucleotides, the CDR3 is TGTGCTAGTGGTTGGGGGACCCAGTACTTC. Amino acid sequence: CASGWGTQYF.

This clonotype was observed a few times. V is TRBV29-1 and J is TRBJ1-1, with 7 bases that match TRBD1. The CDR3 is made up of 16 amino acids. Germline V lookup: CDR1 SQVTM, CDR2 ANQGSEA. J lost 0 bases, V lost 5 bases, and 12 bases had no gene match. CDR3 DNA sequence: TGCAGCGTTCAGCGGCAGGGGGGCCGAATGAACACTGAAGCTTTCTTT. Protein sequence: CSVQRQGGRMNTEAFF.

The sample holds a few counts of this clonotype. The chain has TRBV28 and TRBJ1-1, with unresolved D. The germline V and J ends were trimmed by 5 bases and 2 bases, with 12 bases remaining between them. The CDR3 spans 14 residues. Germline assignment: CDR1 MDHEN and CDR2 SYDVKM. Written as DNA, the CDR3 is TGTGCCAGCAGTACGGACCAGGTTAACACTGAAGCTTTCTTT. Translation: CASSTDQVNTEAFF.

J is TRBJ2-4 and V is TRBV6-2 or TRBV6-3; 7 bases are a match to TRBD2. In germline, CDR1 is MNHEY, CDR2 SVGEGT. The V and J ends lost 0 bases and 0 bases, in that order; junction bases with no gene match: 11. This CDR3 comprises 19 residues. The CDR3 nucleotides are TGTGCCAGCAGTTACTCTATTAGGATCACGGGAGGAGCCAAAAACATTCAGTACTTC. Translation: CASSYSIRITGGAKNIQYF.

This clonotype was picked up many times. The chain has TRBV7-8 and TRBJ2-4; 10 bases agree with TRBD2. The V and J ends lost 1 base and 1 base, in that order; junction bases with no gene match: 1. Germline V CDR1 and CDR2: SGHVS, FQNEAQ. CDR3 length: 16 residues. The CDR3 nucleotides are TGTGCCAGCAGCTTAGTAGCGGGGGGCGCCAAAAACATTCAGTACTTC. Protein sequence: CASSLVAGGAKNIQYF.

This clonotype was detected a few times. The J gene is TRBJ1-4, the V gene TRBV4-2; D is possibly TRBD1 (6 bases). There are 18 residues in the CDR3. From germline, CDR1 is LGHNA and CDR2 YNFKEQ. V was pared by 0 bases and J by 6 bases, with 20 bases between. CDR3 residues: CASSQDFTTGGEDEKLFF. Here the CDR3 DNA reads TGTGCCAGCAGCCAAGATTTCACGACAGGTGGGGAGGATGAAAAACTGTTTTTT.

This clonotype was recorded at least ten times. The CDR3 loop reads CASSLTPNVLQTKYGYTF. CDR3 bases: TGTGCCAGCAGCTTAACACCGAACGTATTACAGACCAAATATGGCTACACCTTC. This chain joins TRBV11-1 and TRBJ1-2; D not resolved. CDR3 length equals 18 residues. Germline-derived CDR1 and CDR2 are SGHAT and FQDESV (reference sequence). V lost 2 bases to trimming and J lost 5 bases, with 24 bases between them.

This clonotype has a handful of counts. This chain uses TRBV12-3 or TRBV12-4 with TRBJ2-3; D remains unclear. The CDR3 covers 13 residues. The V gene lost 7 bases and the J gene lost 7 bases, with 15 bases spanning the gap. The CDR3 protein is CASNRPPPYTQYF. CDR3 bases: TGTGCCAGCAATCGGCCCCCCCCCTATACGCAGTATTTT.